The next 10 T cell receptor beta chains were all read from a single sample in a study of shared clonotypes between healthy human individuals. The method was immunoSEQ multiplex PCR; TCRdb's version includes in-frame clones alone and lacks a portion of them. The data contain 2 million to 2.5 million clones, approximately 95% of them singletons. Sequencing was carried out using naive CD4+ T cells from PBMCs. The subset is: CD45RA+ positively selected. These receptors were obtained from a man aged 18 to 29 in good health. Some clones in this sample may be carry-over from other donors' samples.

This sequence joins TRBV4-2 and TRBJ2-5; 9 nucleotides agree with TRBD2. V shed 1 base and J 1 base; nucleotides not matched to a gene: 4. CDR3 length: 16 amino acids. The germline V gene has CDR1 LGHNA and CDR2 YNFKEQ. The CDR3 coding sequence is TGTGCCAGCAGCCAAGGACTAGCGGAGATCCAAGAGACCCAGTACTTC. Amino acids: CASSQGLAEIQETQYF.

This chain uses TRBV27 with TRBJ2-4; no clear D. The V gene lost 6 bases and the J gene lost 4 bases, with 7 bases spanning the gap. The CDR3 consists of 12 residues. Per germline, CDR1 MNHEY and CDR2 SMNVEV (reference sequence). The DNA of the CDR3 is TGTGCCAGCAGGACCGCGAAAAACATTCAGTACTTC. Translation gives CASRTAKNIQYF.

V and J are TRBV2 and TRBJ2-2; no clear D. Germline V gene data show CDR1 as SNHLY and CDR2 as FYNNEI. Trimming removed 2 bases from V and 6 bases from J, with 25 bases in between. The CDR3 length is 19 residues. CDR3 DNA sequence: TGTGCCAGCAGTGAAATATTCCGGCTCACTCGGGCCTACTCCGGGGAGCTGTTTTTT. Encoded protein: CASSEIFRLTRAYSGELFF.

The J gene is TRBJ2-3, the V gene TRBV14; D unclear. Trimming took 0 bases from V and 1 from J, leaving 8 bases between them. Germline-derived CDR1 and CDR2 are SGHDN and FVKESK. CDR3 length: 15 amino acids. CDR3 nucleotides: TGTGCCAGCAGCCAAGATATCAGTCGCACAGATACGCAGTATTTT. Protein sequence: CASSQDISRTDTQYF.

Turning to this clone: Other nucleotide sequences in the sample specify the same CDR3. The chain joins TRBV27 to TRBJ2-7, with 9 bases that match TRBD1. Germline V gives CDR1 MNHEY, CDR2 SMNVEV (reference sequence). The CDR3 sequence is 14 residues long. The V gene end was trimmed by 6 bases and the J gene end by 0 bases; junction bases not matched to a gene: 3. The CDR3 sequence is CASRGTGRSYEQYF. The DNA of the CDR3 is TGTGCCAGCAGGGGGACAGGGCGCTCCTACGAGCAGTACTTC.

This clone has a single count. The rearrangement joins TRBV5-5 to TRBJ1-2, with a tentative D call TRBD1 (6 bases). Trimming took 5 bases from V and 3 from J, leaving 17 bases between them. The CDR3 consists of 15 residues. Germline CDR1 SGHKS, CDR2 YYEKEE (reference sequence). The CDR3 protein is CASRPGQGEYYGYTF. The CDR3 bases are TGTGCCAGCAGACCGGGACAAGGGGAATACTATGGCTACACCTTC.

V usage is TRBV4-2 and J usage is TRBJ1-1; a weak D match, TRBD1 (5 bases). V shed 4 bases and J shed 4 bases, with 13 bases lying between them. In germline, CDR1 is LGHNA, CDR2 YNFKEQ. CDR3 length equals 14 residues. CDR3 bases: TGTGCCAGCAGCCGCGGGACTCTAGGCACTGAAGCTTTCTTT. It specifies CASSRGTLGTEAFF.

This chain links TRBV10-3 with TRBJ2-3, with D possibly being TRBD2 (6 bases). Germline V gene data show CDR1 as ENHRY and CDR2 as SYGVKD. Trimming removed 10 bases at V and 0 bases at J, with 14 bases between. The CDR3 totals 14 residues. CDR3 DNA sequence: TGTGCCACGACACCGGGACTCAGCACAGATACGCAGTATTTT. Translated, it gives CATTPGLSTDTQYF.

J is TRBJ2-1 and V is TRBV5-1; 11 bases fit TRBD2. Germline CDR1 and CDR2: SGHRS and YFSETQ. After removal of 4 bases from V and 9 bases from J, the junction contained 12 bases not matched to a gene. The length of the CDR3 is 16 residues. This CDR3 reads CASSPRTSGRNGEQFF. DNA of the CDR3: TGCGCCAGCAGCCCGCGGACTAGCGGGCGCAATGGTGAGCAGTTCTTC.

The chain uses TRBV20-1 and TRBJ1-5; D is unclear. The V gene lost 3 bases and the J gene lost 9 bases, with 6 bases spanning the gap. The CDR3 consists of 10 residues. Germline V lookup: CDR1 DFQATT, CDR2 SNEGSKA (reference sequence). The CDR3 protein is CSARAGPQHF. CDR3 coding DNA: TGCAGTGCTAGGGCAGGGCCCCAGCATTTT.